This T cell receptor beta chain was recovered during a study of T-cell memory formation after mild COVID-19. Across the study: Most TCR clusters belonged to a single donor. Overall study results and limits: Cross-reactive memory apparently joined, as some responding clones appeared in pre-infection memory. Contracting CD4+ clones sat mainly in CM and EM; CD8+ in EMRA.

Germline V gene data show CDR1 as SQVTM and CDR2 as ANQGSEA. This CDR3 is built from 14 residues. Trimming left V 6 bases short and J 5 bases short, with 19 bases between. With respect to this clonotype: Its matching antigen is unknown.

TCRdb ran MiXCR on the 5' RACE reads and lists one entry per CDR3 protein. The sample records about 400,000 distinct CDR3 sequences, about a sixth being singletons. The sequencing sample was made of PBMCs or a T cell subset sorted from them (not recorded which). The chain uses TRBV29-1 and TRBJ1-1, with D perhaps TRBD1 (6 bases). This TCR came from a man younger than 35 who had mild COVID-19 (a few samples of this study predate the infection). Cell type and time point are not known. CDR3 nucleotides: TGCAGCGTCGATACAGGGTGGCCTGATACTGAAGCTTTCTTT. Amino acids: CSVDTGWPDTEAFF.